The 32 T cell receptor beta chains below come from one sample, sequenced in a study of T cell repertoires in cytomegalovirus infection. TCRdb analysed the reads with MiXCR anew, one entry per CDR3 protein. The sample includes 450,000 to 650,000 distinct CDR3 sequences, 40% of them seen just once. The antigens for these receptors are not known. This specimen was cultured PBMCs, taken from culture after CMV antigen stimulation. Source of these receptors: a human donor in good health (CMV status not recorded). Some clones in this sample may be carry-over from other donors' samples.

Concerning this clonotype itself: A much larger clone differs by one base, so this may be a read error. V is TRBV11-2 and J is TRBJ1-1; a weak D match, TRBD1 (6 bases). Per germline, CDR1 SGHAT and CDR2 FQNNGV. Trimming took off 5 bases at V and 0 bases at J, with 10 bases between the two ends. CDR3 length equals 14 residues. This CDR3 reads CASSTDRMNTEAFF. The CDR3 region has the DNA TGTGCCAGCAGCACGGACAGAATGAACACTGAAGCTTTCTTT.

This clonotype has ten or more counts. V gene TRBV18 combines with J gene TRBJ2-2; a weak D match, TRBD1 (5 bases). Germline CDR1 is KGHSH and CDR2 is LQKENI. With 3 bases removed from V and 3 bases from J, the gap between germline ends came to 14 bases. CDR3 length: 16 residues. CDR3 nucleotide sequence: TGTGCCAGCTCACCTGCAGCCCCCAGGGACACCGGGGAGCTGTTTTTT. This codes for CASSPAAPRDTGELFF.

The rearrangement joins TRBV6-5 to TRBJ1-1, with no clear D. From germline, CDR1 is MNHEY and CDR2 SVGAGI. The CDR3 is made up of 15 amino acids. V lost 6 bases, J lost 5 bases, and 19 bases lay in between. CDR3 sequence: CASRFITSAGTEAFF. CDR3 bases: TGTGCCAGCAGGTTTATTACATCCGCGGGGACTGAAGCTTTCTTT.

This chain connects TRBV4-2 to TRBJ2-7; 9 positions match TRBD1. V lost 0 bases to trimming and J lost 2 bases; unmatched junction nucleotides: 2. The germline V gene encodes CDR1 LGHNA and CDR2 YNFKEQ. The CDR3 covers 15 residues. CDR3 residues: CASSQEGTGTYEQYF. CDR3 bases: TGTGCCAGCAGCCAAGAAGGGACAGGGACCTACGAGCAGTACTTC.

This clonotype was observed a single time. The chain is built from TRBV4-1 and TRBJ1-2, with D hard to call. Germline V gene sequence: CDR1 MGHRA, CDR2 YSYEKL. V was pared by 1 base and J by 5 bases, with 8 bases between. The CDR3 runs to 13 residues. CDR3 protein: CASSQGDAYGYTF. The CDR3 DNA sequence: TGCGCCAGCAGCCAAGGAGATGCTTATGGCTACACCTTC.

The gene calls are TRBV7-3 and TRBJ2-1; the D is unclear. Trimming removed 1 base at V and 8 bases at J, with 9 bases between. The CDR3 is 13 residues long. Germline V lookup: CDR1 SGHTA, CDR2 FQGTGA. CDR3 DNA sequence: TGTGCCAGCAGCTTAAGAGGTATCGATGAGCAGTTCTTC. It yields the protein CASSLRGIDEQFF.

There are many counts of this clonotype. V gene TRBV7-8 combines with J gene TRBJ2-2; possibly TRBD2 for D (5 bases). The CDR3 runs 13 residues. V gave up 1 base and J gave up 7 bases, with 7 bases separating them. The germline V gene encodes CDR1 SGHVS and CDR2 FQNEAQ. This CDR3 is CASSLVEGGELFF. Here the CDR3 DNA reads TGTGCCAGCAGCTTAGTCGAGGGCGGGGAGCTGTTTTTT.

This clonotype was seen a few times. This chain joins TRBV23-1 and TRBJ2-1; D remains ambiguous. Being an ORF, TRBV23-1 has a function that is uncertain. The length of the CDR3 is 16 residues. V lost 5 bases to trimming and J lost 0 bases, with 14 bases between them. CDR3 residues: CASSEHQSSSYNEQFF. In DNA, the CDR3 is TGCGCCAGCAGTGAACATCAATCGAGCTCCTACAATGAGCAGTTCTTC.

The chain joins TRBV5-6 to TRBJ1-2; the D gene is possibly TRBD1 (6 bases). The germline V and J ends were trimmed by 4 bases and 8 bases, with 18 bases remaining between them. CDR3 size: 14 residues. The germline V gene encodes CDR1 SGHDT and CDR2 YYEEEE. CDR3 nucleotide sequence: TGTGCCAGCAGCCCGGACAGAGTTACGCGCGGCTACACCTTC. Protein product: CASSPDRVTRGYTF.

This chain uses TRBV7-2 with TRBJ2-3; D is possibly TRBD2 (5 bases). CDR3 length equals 15 residues. Germline V lookup: CDR1 SGHTA, CDR2 FQGNSA. With 4 bases removed from V and 7 bases from J, the gap between germline ends came to 18 bases. In nucleotides, the CDR3 is TGTGCCAGCAGCTCCCCGGGCGCTAGCACGAATACGCAGTATTTT. Its protein product is CASSSPGASTNTQYF.

J is TRBJ2-1 and V is TRBV5-1; D unclear. This CDR3 has 15 amino acids. V was trimmed by 2 bases and J by 4 bases, leaving 13 bases between them. CDR1 is SGHRS and CDR2 is YFSETQ in the germline V gene. As DNA, the CDR3 is TGCGCCAGCAGCTTAGGACCTAGTAATTACAATGAGCAGTTCTTC. Protein: CASSLGPSNYNEQFF.

This chain links TRBV6-6 with TRBJ1-3; D not certain. The ends were cut back, 0 bases at V and 2 bases at J, with 20 bases in the middle. Looked up from germline, CDR1 is MNHNY and CDR2 is SVGAGI (reference sequence). This CDR3 spans 19 amino acids. The DNA for the CDR3 is TGTGCCAGCAGTTACTCGAACTTTAGGATTGGGGATCCTGGAAACACCATATATTTT. It specifies CASSYSNFRIGDPGNTIYF.

The rearrangement links TRBV28 to TRBJ2-2, with 7 bases that match TRBD2. CDR1 and CDR2 from the germline V gene are MDHEN and SYDVKM. The V and J ends lost 5 bases and 3 bases, in that order; junction bases with no gene match: 15. There are 18 residues in the CDR3. The CDR3 is CASSPPPWAGDHTGELFF. The DNA for the CDR3 is TGTGCCAGCAGTCCCCCCCCCTGGGCGGGGGACCACACCGGGGAGCTGTTTTTT.

In this sample, this clonotype turned up a few times. V and J are TRBV5-4 and TRBJ2-3; TRBD1 or TRBD2 may be the D gene (5 bases each). The germline gives CDR1 SGHNT, CDR2 YYREEE (reference sequence). The V end was cut by 7 bases, the J end by 4 bases, with 10 bases between. The CDR3 covers 12 residues. CDR3 sequence reads: CASHMGADTQYF. CDR3 DNA: TGTGCCAGCCACATGGGGGCAGATACGCAGTATTTT.

This clonotype was seen at least ten times. V and J are TRBV7-2 and TRBJ1-1; TRBD1 aligns across 12 bases. The CDR3 covers 19 residues. The V gene end was trimmed by 2 bases and the J gene end by 5 bases; junction bases not matched to a gene: 15. Germline loops: CDR1 SGHTA, CDR2 FQGNSA. CDR3 nucleotides: TGTGCCAGCAGCTTAAGGGGTGGGGACAGGGGGCAAGGTAAGACTGAAGCTTTCTTT. Translated, it gives CASSLRGGDRGQGKTEAFF. Full variable domain (remainder filled in from reference TRBV7-2 and TRBJ1-1): GAGVSQSPSNKVTEKGKDVELRCDPISGHTALYWYRQSLGQGLEFLIYFQGNSAPDKSGLPSDRFSAERTGGSVSTLTIQRTQQEDSAVYLCASSLRGGDRGQGKTEAFFGQGTRLTVV.

The gene calls are TRBV11-2 and TRBJ1-3, with D possibly TRBD1 on 5 matching bases. The germline V and J ends were trimmed by 3 bases and 8 bases, with 20 bases remaining between them. CDR3 length equals 16 residues. Germline lookup yields CDR1 SGHAT and CDR2 FQNNGV. CDR3 bases: TGTGCCAGCAGCTTCCTCCTCGGGGCGGTTCGGGACACCATATATTTT. Protein sequence: CASSFLLGAVRDTIYF.

The chain links TRBV7-9 to TRBJ2-2; D gene ambiguous. This CDR3 has 15 amino acids. The V gene lost 5 bases and the J gene lost 8 bases, with 18 bases spanning the gap. Looked up from germline, CDR1 is SEHNR and CDR2 is FQNEAQ (reference sequence). The DNA of the CDR3 is TGTGCCAGCAGCCCCGTTCCCGGGCTGAGGGGGGAGCTGTTTTTT. Its translation is CASSPVPGLRGELFF.

In its sample, this clonotype was seen a few times. The rearrangement links TRBV7-2 to TRBJ2-2; no definite D call. Trimming removed 5 bases from V and 4 bases from J, with 8 bases in between. Germline loops: CDR1 SGHTA, CDR2 FQGNSA. CDR3 length equals 13 residues. Written as DNA, the CDR3 is TGTGCCAGCAGCCAAGTCCCCACCGGGGAGCTGTTTTTT. Translating it yields CASSQVPTGELFF.

In its sample, this clonotype was seen a few times. The chain carries TRBV5-6 and TRBJ2-1, with 7 positions matching TRBD1. Germline CDR1 and CDR2: SGHDT and YYEEEE. CDR3 length: 14 residues. Trimming at V came to 2 bases and at J to 5 bases, leaving 4 bases not matched to a gene. This CDR3 reads CASSFWDRNNEQFF. The CDR3 DNA reads TGTGCCAGCAGCTTTTGGGACAGAAACAATGAGCAGTTCTTC.

Only a few counts were recorded for this clonotype. DNA of the CDR3: TGCGCCAGCAGCTTTCAGGGGCGCAGGGACACCGGGGAGCTGTTTTTT. Its protein product is CASSFQGRRDTGELFF. The chain recombines TRBV5-1 with TRBJ2-2, with a weak D call TRBD1 (6 bases). The germline gives CDR1 SGHRS, CDR2 YFSETQ. The CDR3 consists of 16 residues. The V end was cut by 2 bases, the J end by 3 bases, with 14 bases between.

CDR3 sequence reads: CASRPGAGPYGYTF. The CDR3 DNA reads as TGTGCCAGCAGACCAGGGGCAGGGCCGTATGGCTACACCTTC. The chain is built from TRBV12-3 or TRBV12-4 and TRBJ1-2; a weak D match, TRBD1 (6 bases). Trimming left V 6 bases short and J 5 bases short, with 16 bases between. CDR3 length: 14 amino acids.

In this sample, this clonotype turned up a few times. The rearrangement joins TRBV7-8 to TRBJ2-1, with TRBD2 matching 8 bases. The germline V gene encodes CDR1 SGHVS and CDR2 FQNEAQ. V was clipped by 5 bases and J by 8 bases; unmatched bases: 17. The CDR3 covers 17 residues. In DNA, the CDR3 is TGTGCCAGCAGCCAGGGACGGATAGGGACTAGGCCCCATGAGCAGTTCTTC. Translation: CASSQGRIGTRPHEQFF.

The rearrangement joins TRBV29-1 to TRBJ2-7; perhaps TRBD2 as D (6 bases). Germline V gives CDR1 SQVTM, CDR2 ANQGSEA. The CDR3 runs to 14 residues. V shed 5 bases and J shed 0 bases, with 14 bases lying between them. The CDR3 spells CSVLSGLSSYEQYF. CDR3 sequence (DNA): TGCAGCGTTTTGAGCGGGCTTAGCTCCTACGAGCAGTACTTC.

The V and J genes are TRBV7-4 and TRBJ2-7; D unclear. Deletions cut 4 bases from V and 5 bases from J, with 9 bases between. This CDR3 is 12 amino acids long. Per germline, CDR1 SGHVT and CDR2 SQSDAQ. CDR3 coding DNA: TGTGCCAGCAGCTATGGGCTGAACGAGCAGTACTTC. Its translation is CASSYGLNEQYF.

This clonotype was found once. The V and J genes are TRBV18 and TRBJ1-4; the D gene is possibly TRBD1 (6 bases). CDR1 KGHSH and CDR2 LQKENI come from the germline V gene. The CDR3 spans 15 residues. V lost 1 base to trimming and J lost 7 bases, with 13 bases between them. CDR3 sequence: CASSPQGTGIEKLFF. The DNA for the CDR3 is TGTGCCAGCTCACCACAGGGCACAGGGATTGAAAAACTGTTTTTT.

The chain couples TRBV6-2 or TRBV6-3 to TRBJ2-7; D gene uncertain. Trimming shortened V by 2 bases and J by 3 bases, and 8 bases separated the two germline ends. Germline lookup yields CDR1 MNHEY and CDR2 SVGEGT. The CDR3 contains 13 residues. The CDR3 nucleotides are TGTGCCAGCAGTTACGGAACCTACTACGAGCAGTACTTC. Translating it yields CASSYGTYYEQYF.

The gene calls are TRBV7-2 and TRBJ2-5, with D tentatively TRBD2 (6 bases). Trimming pared 2 bases from V and 0 bases from J, leaving 10 bases between. CDR3 length: 15 residues. Germline V lookup: CDR1 SGHTA, CDR2 FQGNSA. CDR3 protein: CASSLRAGNQETQYF. CDR3 in DNA: TGTGCCAGCAGCTTACGGGCGGGGAACCAAGAGACCCAGTACTTC.

The J gene is TRBJ1-1, the V gene TRBV7-9; D gene unclear. The germline V and J ends were trimmed by 3 bases and 3 bases, with 11 bases remaining between them. The length of the CDR3 is 14 residues. Germline CDR1 is SEHNR and CDR2 is FQNEAQ (reference sequence). The CDR3, as DNA: TGTGCCAGCAGCTTGGTTAATTCGGACACTGAAGCTTTCTTT. Translation: CASSLVNSDTEAFF.

This sequence joins TRBV3-1 and TRBJ2-1; 9 bases agree with TRBD2. CDR1 and CDR2 (germline): LGHDT, YNNKEL (reference sequence). V was pared by 0 bases and J by 15 bases, with 3 bases of the junction left unmatched. The CDR3 has 12 amino acids. The CDR3 DNA reads TGTGCCAGCAGCCAAGACCTAGCGGGAACGTTCTTC. It yields the protein CASSQDLAGTFF.

Points on this clonotype: A much larger clone differs by one base, so this may be a read error. The chain is built from TRBV7-2 and TRBJ1-6; D call uncertain. With 5 bases removed from V and 3 bases from J, the gap between germline ends came to 11 bases. The CDR3 is made up of 15 amino acids. Germline CDR1 reads SGHTA; CDR2 reads FQGNSA. CDR3 DNA: TGTGCCAGCAGCGGCGCAGCGTTCTATAATTCACCCCTCCACTTT. It yields the protein CASSGAAFYNSPLHF.

The chain has TRBV12-5 and TRBJ2-3; no clear D. This CDR3 contains 12 residues. Trimming took 4 bases from V and 3 from J, leaving 5 bases between them. Germline V gene data show CDR1 as LGHNT and CDR2 as FRNRAP. CDR3 sequence: CASGSNTDTQYF. Here the CDR3 DNA reads TGTGCTAGTGGTTCAAATACAGATACGCAGTATTTT.

The chain employs TRBV5-4 and TRBJ2-2, with D possibly being TRBD1 (5 bases). The germline V gene has CDR1 SGHNT and CDR2 YYREEE (reference sequence). The CDR3 covers 18 residues. V shed 5 bases and J shed 5 bases, with 25 bases lying between them. In nucleotides, the CDR3 is TGTGCCAGCAGACAAGGTTCTCCAGGGAATATTATTACCGGGGAGCTGTTTTTT. It yields the protein CASRQGSPGNIITGELFF.